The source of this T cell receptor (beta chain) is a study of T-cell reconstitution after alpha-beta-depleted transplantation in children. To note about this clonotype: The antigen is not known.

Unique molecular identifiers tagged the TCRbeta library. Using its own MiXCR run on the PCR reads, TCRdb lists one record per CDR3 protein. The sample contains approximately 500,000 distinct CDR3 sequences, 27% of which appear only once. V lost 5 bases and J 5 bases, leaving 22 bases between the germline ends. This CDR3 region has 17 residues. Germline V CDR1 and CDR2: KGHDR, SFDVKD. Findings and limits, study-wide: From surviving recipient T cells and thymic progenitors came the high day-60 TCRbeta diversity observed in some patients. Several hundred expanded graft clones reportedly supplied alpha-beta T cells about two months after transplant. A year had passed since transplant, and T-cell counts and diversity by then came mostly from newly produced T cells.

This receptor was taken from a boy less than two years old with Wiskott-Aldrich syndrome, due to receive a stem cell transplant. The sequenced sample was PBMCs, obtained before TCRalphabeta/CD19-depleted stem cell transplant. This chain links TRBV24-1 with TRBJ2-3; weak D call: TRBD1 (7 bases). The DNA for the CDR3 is TGTGCCACCAGTGGACCAGGGGGAGGAGGCACAGTAGATACGCAGTATTTT. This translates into CATSGPGGGGTVDTQYF.